This T cell receptor beta chain was recovered during a study of Ad26.COV2.S vaccination and SARS-CoV-2 variants (dated by TCRdb to 2020 to 2022). Background on the whole study: Donors in the vaccine arm were drawn from COV1001, a phase I-IIa trial of Ad26.COV2.S in healthy adults that was multicentre, randomized, double-blind and placebo-controlled. Ad26.COV2.S was administered intramuscularly at a dose of 5x10^10 or 1x10^11 viral particles, either as one shot or as two shots given 56 days apart. TCRbeta repertoire sequencing served as the tool for gauging how specific and how broad the SARS-CoV-2-reactive T cell receptors were following Ad26.COV2.S vaccination. A total of approximately 30 samples were included in the TCR-sequenced set, comprising around 19 Ad26.COV2.S vaccine recipients, 5 placebo recipients and 8 SARS-CoV-2 convalescent individuals. Trial participants were randomized into five groups of five, in which low-dose or high-dose Ad26.COV2.S was given once or twice, or placebo was given on both occasions. Blinding of investigators to trial group allocation was maintained during experiments and outcome assessment.

On this clone itself: Its antigen remains undetermined. Base qualities are not at hand, and no much larger clone is one base apart.

Results the study describes overall, beyond this receptor: After vaccination, substantial breadth of spike-specific CD8+ and CD4+ T cell responses was reported. Ad26.COV2.S recipients had higher spike-specific TCR breadth than placebo recipients (P = 0.0014). The authors noted that the TCR breadth and depth analyses may have underestimated total T cell responses. The study lacked the statistical power to compare responses across vaccine doses or regimens. Vaccine and placebo recipients had similar non-spike TCR breadth, a finding consistent with the vaccine containing only spike.

The germline V gene sets CDR1 to MNHEY and CDR2 to SVGAGI. Clipping removes 8 bases from V and 3 bases from J, with 4 as the unmatched junction base count. The CDR3 measures 13 amino acids from cysteine to phenylalanine. Only the CDR3 portion is preserved as DNA: 39 bases, with reading frame beginning at the first base. The immunoSEQ Assay was used to sequence TCRbeta CDR3 regions. After extraction, genomic DNA underwent amplification by bias-controlled multiplex PCR, followed by high-throughput sequencing. Per the original workflow: To quantify the absolute abundance of every unique TCRbeta CDR3 region, sequences were collapsed and filtered. T cell fraction was estimated by normalizing TCRbeta template counts to usable DNA, which was measured by amplifying reference genes present in all nucleated cells. Repertoire TCRs were annotated as SARS-CoV-2-specific when V gene, CDR3 amino acid sequence and J gene were exactly matched to a known reactive TCR set. The reference SARS-CoV-2 TCR set was derived from MIRA and filtered for enrichment in COVID-19-positive ImmuneCODE repertoires, a step that removed public or cross-reactive TCRs. Using the MIRA antigens, annotated TCRs were further analysed by specific ORF or by position within an ORF. Breadth was defined as annotated unique rearrangements over total unique productive rearrangements; depth was the summed frequency of those rearrangements. Two-sided Wilcoxon rank-sum tests were used to compare TCR breadth between groups. TCRdb retrieved this table from immuneACCESS and kept in-frame rearrangements only. Not all clones are present; in checked studies, unresolved V genes account for under half, and no reason is known for the remainder. That table supplies the V and J calls and clone size; D and trimming were determined from the DNA. The sample table lists hundreds of thousands of clones, 89% of them with a count of one. The ten largest account for about 1.5% of the sample.

Read against the paper, the sample's treatment or condition label means: roughly 19 received Ad26.COV2.S at low or high dose, single or two shots; a few received placebo; per-sample allocation not given. For vaccine and placebo recipients, the sequenced repertoires came from samples collected on day 63 after the first injection. In Cohort 1b, some 25 adults aged 18-55 years were enrolled at a single site in Boston, USA, between 29 July and 7 August 2020. Ad26.COV2.S consisted of a replication-incompetent adenovirus type 26 vector by which a prefusion-stabilized SARS-CoV-2 spike protein from the original Wuhan strain was expressed.

Recombination linked TRBV6-5 to TRBJ1-5, with 7 junctional bases fitting TRBD1. The source is a person aged 18-60 years who received the Ad26.COV2.S COVID-19 vaccine or a placebo. The material sequenced was peripheral blood, taken in a trial of Ad26.COV2.S vaccine versus placebo. This receptor has the CDR3 CASGTVPNQPQHF. The DNA sequence is given as TGTGCCAGCGGGACAGTCCCCAATCAGCCCCAGCATTTT.